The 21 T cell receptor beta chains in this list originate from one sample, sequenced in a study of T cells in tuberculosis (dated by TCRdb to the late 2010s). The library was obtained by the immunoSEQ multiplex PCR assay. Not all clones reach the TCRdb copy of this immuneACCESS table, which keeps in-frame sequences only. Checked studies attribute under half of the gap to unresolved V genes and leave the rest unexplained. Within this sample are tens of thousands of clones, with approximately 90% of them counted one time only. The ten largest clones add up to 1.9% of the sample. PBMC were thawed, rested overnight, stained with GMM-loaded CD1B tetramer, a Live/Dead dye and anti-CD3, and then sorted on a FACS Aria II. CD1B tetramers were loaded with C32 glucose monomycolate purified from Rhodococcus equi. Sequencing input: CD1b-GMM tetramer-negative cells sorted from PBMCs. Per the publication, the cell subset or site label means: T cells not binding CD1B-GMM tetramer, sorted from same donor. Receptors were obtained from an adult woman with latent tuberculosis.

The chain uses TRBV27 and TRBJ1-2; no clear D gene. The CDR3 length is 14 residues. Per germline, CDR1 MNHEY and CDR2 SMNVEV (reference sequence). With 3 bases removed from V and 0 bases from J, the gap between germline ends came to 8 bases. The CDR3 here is CASSFRQANYGYTF. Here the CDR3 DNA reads TGTGCCAGCAGTTTCCGCCAGGCTAACTATGGCTACACCTTC.

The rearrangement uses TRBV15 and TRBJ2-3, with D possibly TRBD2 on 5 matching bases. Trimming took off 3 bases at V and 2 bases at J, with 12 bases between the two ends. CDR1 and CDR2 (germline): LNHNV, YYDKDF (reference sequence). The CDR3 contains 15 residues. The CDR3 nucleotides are TGTGCCACCAGCAGTTGGAGCGGACCCACAGATACGCAGTATTTT. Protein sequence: CATSSWSGPTDTQYF.

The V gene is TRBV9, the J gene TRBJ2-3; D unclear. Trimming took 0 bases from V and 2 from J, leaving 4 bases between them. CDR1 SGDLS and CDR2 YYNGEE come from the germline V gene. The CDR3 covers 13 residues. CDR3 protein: CASSVDHTDTQYF. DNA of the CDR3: TGTGCCAGCAGCGTAGATCACACAGATACGCAGTATTTT.

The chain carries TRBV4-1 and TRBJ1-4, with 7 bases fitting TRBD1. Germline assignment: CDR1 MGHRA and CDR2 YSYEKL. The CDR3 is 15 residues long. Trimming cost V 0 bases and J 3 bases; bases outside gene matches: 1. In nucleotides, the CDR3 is TGCGCCAGCAGCCAAGACAGGGGGTCTAATGAAAAACTGTTTTTT. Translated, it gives CASSQDRGSNEKLFF.

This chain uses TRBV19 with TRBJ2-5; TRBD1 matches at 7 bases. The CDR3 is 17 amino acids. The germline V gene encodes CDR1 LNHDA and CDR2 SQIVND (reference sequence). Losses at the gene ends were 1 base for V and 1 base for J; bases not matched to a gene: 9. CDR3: CASSIGPMAGGQETQYF. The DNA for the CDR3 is TGTGCCAGTAGTATAGGGCCCATGGCAGGGGGCCAAGAGACCCAGTACTTC.

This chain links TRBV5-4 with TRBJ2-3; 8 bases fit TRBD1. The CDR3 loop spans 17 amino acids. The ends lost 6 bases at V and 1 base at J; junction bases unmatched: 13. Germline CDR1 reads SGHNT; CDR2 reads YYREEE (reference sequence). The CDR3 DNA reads TGTGCCAGCACCCACTGGGCAGGGGGCGCCGGCACAGATACGCAGTATTTT. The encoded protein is CASTHWAGGAGTDTQYF.

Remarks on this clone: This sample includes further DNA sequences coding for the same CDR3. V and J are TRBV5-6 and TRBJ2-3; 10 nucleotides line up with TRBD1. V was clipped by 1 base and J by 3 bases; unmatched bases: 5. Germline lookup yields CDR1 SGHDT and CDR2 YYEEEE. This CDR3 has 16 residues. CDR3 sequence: CASSLLGQGNTDTQYF. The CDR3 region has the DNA TGTGCCAGCAGCTTGCTGGGACAGGGGAATACAGATACGCAGTATTTT.

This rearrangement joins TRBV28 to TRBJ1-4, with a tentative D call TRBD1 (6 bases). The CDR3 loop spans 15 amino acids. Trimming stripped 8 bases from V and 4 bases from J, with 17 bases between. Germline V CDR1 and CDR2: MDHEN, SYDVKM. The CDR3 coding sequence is TGTGCCAGCTGTGTATGGGGGCAGGGTAATGAAAAACTGTTTTTT. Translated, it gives CASCVWGQGNEKLFF.

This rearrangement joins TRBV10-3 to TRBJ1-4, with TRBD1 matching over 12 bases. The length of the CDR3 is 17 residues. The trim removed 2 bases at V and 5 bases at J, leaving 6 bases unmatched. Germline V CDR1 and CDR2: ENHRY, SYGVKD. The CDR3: CAISEGTGGIGNEKLFF. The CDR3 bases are TGTGCCATCAGTGAGGGGACAGGGGGCATCGGGAATGAAAAACTGTTTTTT.

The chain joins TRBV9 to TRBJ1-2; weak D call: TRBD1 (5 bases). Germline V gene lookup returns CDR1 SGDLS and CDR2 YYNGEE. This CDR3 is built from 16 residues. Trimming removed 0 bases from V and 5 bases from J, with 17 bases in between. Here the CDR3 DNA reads TGTGCCAGCAGCGTAGCAAGGGAGGGAGGGGAGTATGGCTACACCTTC. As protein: CASSVAREGGEYGYTF.

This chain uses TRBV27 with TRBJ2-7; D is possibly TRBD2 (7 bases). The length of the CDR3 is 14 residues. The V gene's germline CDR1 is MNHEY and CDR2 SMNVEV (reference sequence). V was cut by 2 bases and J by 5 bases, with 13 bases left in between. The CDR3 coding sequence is TGTGCCAGCAGTTTAAACGGGGGGCTTAACGAGCAGTACGTC. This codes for CASSLNGGLNEQYV.

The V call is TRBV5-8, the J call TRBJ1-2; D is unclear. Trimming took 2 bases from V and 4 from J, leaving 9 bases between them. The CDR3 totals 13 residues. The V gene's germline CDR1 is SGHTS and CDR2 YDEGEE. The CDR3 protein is CASSLEGAYGYTF. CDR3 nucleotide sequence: TGTGCCAGCAGCTTAGAGGGCGCCTATGGCTACACCTTC.

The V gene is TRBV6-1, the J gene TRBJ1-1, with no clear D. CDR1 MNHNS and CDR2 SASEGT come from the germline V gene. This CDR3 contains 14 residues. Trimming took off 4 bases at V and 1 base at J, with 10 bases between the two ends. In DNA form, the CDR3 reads TGTGCCAGCAGTGGAATACGGGGGAACACTGAAGCTTTCTTT. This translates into CASSGIRGNTEAFF.

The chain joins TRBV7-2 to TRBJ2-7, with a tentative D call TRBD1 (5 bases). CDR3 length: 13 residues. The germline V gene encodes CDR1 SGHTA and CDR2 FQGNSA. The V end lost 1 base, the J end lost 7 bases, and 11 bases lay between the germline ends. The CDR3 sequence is CASSLEVQGEQYF. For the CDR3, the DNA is TGTGCCAGCAGCTTAGAGGTTCAGGGTGAGCAGTACTTC.

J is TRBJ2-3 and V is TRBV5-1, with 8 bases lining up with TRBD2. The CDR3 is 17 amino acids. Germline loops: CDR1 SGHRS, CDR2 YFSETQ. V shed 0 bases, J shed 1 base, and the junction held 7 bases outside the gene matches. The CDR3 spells CASSLAGGPGGTDTQYF. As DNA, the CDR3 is TGCGCCAGCAGCTTGGCGGGGGGGCCGGGGGGCACAGATACGCAGTATTTT.

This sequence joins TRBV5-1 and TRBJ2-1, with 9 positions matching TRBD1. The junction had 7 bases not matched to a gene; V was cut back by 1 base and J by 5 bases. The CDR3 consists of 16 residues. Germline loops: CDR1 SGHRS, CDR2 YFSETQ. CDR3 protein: CASSLSGTGTHNEQFF. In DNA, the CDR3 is TGCGCCAGCAGCTTGAGCGGGACAGGGACCCACAATGAGCAGTTCTTC. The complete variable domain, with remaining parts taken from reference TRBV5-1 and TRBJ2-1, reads KAGVTQTPRYLIKTRGQQVTLSCSPISGHRSVSWYQQTPGQGLQFLFEYFSETQRNKGNFPGRFSGRQFSNSRSEMNVSTLELGDSALYLCASSLSGTGTHNEQFFGPGTRLTVL.

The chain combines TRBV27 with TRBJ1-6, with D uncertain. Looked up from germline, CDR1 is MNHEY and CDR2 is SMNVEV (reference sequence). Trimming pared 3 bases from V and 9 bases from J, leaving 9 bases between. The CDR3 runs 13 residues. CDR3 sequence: CASSLGAGSPLHF. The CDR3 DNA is TGTGCCAGCAGTTTGGGAGCCGGTTCACCCCTCCACTTT.

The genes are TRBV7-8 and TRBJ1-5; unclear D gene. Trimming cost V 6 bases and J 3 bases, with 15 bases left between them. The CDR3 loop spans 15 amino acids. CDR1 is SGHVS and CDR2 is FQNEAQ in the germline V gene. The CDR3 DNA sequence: TGTGCCAGCAGATCAGGTGCGTCCTCCAATCAGCCCCAGCATTTT. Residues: CASRSGASSNQPQHF.

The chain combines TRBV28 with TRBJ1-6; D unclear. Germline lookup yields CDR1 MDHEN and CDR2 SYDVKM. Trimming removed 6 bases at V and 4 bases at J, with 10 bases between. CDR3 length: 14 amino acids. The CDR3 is CASRPAVYNSPLHF. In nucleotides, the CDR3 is TGTGCCAGCAGGCCTGCGGTTTATAATTCACCCCTCCACTTT.

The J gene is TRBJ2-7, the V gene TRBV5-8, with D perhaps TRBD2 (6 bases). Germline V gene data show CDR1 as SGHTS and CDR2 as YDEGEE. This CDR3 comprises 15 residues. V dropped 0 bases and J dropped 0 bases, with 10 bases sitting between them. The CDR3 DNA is TGTGCCAGCAGCTTGGCGGCTAGCGCCTCCTACGAGCAGTACTTC. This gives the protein CASSLAASASYEQYF.

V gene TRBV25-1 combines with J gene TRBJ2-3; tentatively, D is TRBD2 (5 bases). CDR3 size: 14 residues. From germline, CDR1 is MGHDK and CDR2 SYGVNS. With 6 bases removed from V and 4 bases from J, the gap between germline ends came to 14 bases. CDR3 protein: CASRASWRPDTQYF. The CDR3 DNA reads TGTGCCAGCAGAGCCTCTTGGAGGCCAGATACGCAGTATTTT.